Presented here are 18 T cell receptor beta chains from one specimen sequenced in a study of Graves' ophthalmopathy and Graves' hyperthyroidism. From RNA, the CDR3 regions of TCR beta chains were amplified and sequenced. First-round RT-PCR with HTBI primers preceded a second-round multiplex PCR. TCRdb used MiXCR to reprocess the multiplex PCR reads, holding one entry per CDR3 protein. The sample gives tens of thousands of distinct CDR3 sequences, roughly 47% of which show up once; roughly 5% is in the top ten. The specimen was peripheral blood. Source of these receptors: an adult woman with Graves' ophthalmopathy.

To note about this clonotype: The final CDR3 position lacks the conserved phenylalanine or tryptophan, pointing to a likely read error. CDR3 amino acids: CASSSQAGGDTQYS. The DNA of the CDR3 is TGTGCCAGCAGTTCGCAGGCCGGTGGGGATACGCAGTATTCT. The chain uses TRBV12-3 or TRBV12-4 and TRBJ2-3; D ambiguous. The V end was cut by 4 bases, the J end by 6 bases, with 14 bases between. This CDR3 region has 14 residues.

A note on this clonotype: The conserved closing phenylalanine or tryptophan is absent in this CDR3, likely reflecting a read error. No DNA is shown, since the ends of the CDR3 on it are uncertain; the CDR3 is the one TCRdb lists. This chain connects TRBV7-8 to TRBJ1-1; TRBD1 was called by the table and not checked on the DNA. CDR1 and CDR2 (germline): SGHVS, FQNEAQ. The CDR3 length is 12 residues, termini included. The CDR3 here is CASSLKGAGGPV.

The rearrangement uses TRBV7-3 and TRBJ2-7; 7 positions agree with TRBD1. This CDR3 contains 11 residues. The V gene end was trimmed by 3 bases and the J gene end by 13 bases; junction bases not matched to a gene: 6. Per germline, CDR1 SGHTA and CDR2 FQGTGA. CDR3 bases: TGTGCCAGCAGCTTTGAACAGGGGATTTACTTC. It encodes CASSFEQGIYF.

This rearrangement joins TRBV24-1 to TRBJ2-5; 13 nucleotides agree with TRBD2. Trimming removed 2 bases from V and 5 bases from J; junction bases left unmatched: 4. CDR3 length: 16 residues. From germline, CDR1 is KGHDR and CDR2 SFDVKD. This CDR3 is CATSDWGTSGTETQYF. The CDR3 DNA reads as TGTGCCACCAGTGATTGGGGGACTAGCGGGACCGAGACCCAGTACTTC.

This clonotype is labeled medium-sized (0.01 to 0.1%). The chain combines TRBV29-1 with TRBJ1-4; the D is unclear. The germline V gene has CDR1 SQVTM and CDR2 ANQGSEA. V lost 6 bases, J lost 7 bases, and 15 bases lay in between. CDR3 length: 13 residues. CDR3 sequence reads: CSVGGRSSEKLFF. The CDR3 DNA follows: TGCAGCGTGGGAGGAAGGAGTAGTGAAAAACTGTTTTTT.

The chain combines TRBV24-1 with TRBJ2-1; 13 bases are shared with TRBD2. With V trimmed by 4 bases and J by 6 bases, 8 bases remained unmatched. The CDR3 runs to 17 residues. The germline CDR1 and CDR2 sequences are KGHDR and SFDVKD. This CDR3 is CATSEPGLAGTLNEQFF. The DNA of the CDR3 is TGTGCCACCAGTGAGCCGGGACTAGCGGGAACCCTCAATGAGCAGTTCTTC.

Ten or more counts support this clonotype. In DNA form, the CDR3 reads TGTGCCAGTAGTTCGGGACAGTTCTCGAACACTGAAGCTTTCTTT. It is translated as CASSSGQFSNTEAFF. This chain links TRBV19 with TRBJ1-1, with 7 bases matching TRBD1. Germline assignment: CDR1 LNHDA and CDR2 SQIVND (reference sequence). There are 15 residues in the CDR3. The V gene end was trimmed by 5 bases and the J gene end by 1 base; junction bases not matched to a gene: 7.

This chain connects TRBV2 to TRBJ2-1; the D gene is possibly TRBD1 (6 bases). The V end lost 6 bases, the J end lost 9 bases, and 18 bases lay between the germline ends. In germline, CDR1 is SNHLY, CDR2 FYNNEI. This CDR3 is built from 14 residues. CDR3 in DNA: TGTGCCAGCAGAAGACAGGATATCCAGGGTGAGCAGTTCTTC. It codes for CASRRQDIQGEQFF.

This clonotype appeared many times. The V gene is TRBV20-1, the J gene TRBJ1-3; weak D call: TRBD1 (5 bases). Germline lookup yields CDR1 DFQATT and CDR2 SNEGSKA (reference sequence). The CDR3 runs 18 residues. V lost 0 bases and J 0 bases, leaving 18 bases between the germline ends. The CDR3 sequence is CSARDTGSKGRSGNTIYF. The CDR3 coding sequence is TGCAGTGCTAGAGATACCGGGTCTAAGGGGCGCTCTGGAAACACCATATATTTT.

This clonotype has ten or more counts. The CDR3 nucleotides read TGTGCCAGCAGTTTCCAAAACCGGGAGTACAATGAGCAGTTCTTC. Amino acids: CASSFQNREYNEQFF. V is TRBV28 and J is TRBJ2-1; possibly TRBD2 for D (6 bases). Deletions cut 3 bases from V and 4 bases from J, with 13 bases between. The CDR3 spans 15 residues. Per the germline V gene, CDR1 is MDHEN and CDR2 is SYDVKM. Full variable domain (rest looked up from reference TRBV28 and TRBJ2-1): DVKVTQSSRYLVKRTGEKVFLECVQDMDHENMFWYRQDPGLGLRLIYFSYDVKMKEKGDIPEGYSVSREKKERFSLILESASTNQTSMYLCASSFQNREYNEQFFGPGTRLTVL.

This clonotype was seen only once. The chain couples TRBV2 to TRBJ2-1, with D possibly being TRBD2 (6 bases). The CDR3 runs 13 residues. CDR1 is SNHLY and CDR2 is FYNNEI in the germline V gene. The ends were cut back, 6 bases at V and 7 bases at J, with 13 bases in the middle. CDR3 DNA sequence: TGTGCCAGCAGCTCGGGAGAAGGTAATGAGCAGTTCTTC. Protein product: CASSSGEGNEQFF.

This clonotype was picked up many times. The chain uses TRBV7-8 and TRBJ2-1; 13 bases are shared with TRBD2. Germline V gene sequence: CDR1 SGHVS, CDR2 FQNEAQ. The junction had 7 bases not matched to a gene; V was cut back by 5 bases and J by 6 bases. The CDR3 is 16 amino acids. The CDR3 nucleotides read TGTGCCAGCAGCCCCTGGACTAGCGGGGGCTCCAATGAGCAGTTCTTC. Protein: CASSPWTSGGSNEQFF.

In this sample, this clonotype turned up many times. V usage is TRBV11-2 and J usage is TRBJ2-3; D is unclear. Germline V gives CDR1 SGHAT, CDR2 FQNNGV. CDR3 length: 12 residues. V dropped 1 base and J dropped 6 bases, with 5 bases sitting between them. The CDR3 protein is CASSLAQDTQYF. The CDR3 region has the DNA TGTGCCAGCAGCTTAGCGCAGGATACGCAGTATTTT. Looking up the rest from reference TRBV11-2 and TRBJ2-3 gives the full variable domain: EAGVAQSPRYKIIEKRQSVAFWCNPISGHATLYWYQQILGQGPKLLIQFQNNGVVDDSQLPKDRFSAERLKGVDSTLKIQPAKLEDSAVYLCASSLAQDTQYFGPGTRLTVL.

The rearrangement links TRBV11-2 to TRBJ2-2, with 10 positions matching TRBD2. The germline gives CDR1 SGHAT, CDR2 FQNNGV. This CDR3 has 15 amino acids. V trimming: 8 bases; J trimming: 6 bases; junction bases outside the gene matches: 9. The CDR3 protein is CASSPASGSSGELFF. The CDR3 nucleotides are TGTGCCAGCTCACCGGCTAGCGGGAGTTCCGGGGAGCTGTTTTTT. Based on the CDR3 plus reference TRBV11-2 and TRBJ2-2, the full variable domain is EAGVAQSPRYKIIEKRQSVAFWCNPISGHATLYWYQQILGQGPKLLIQFQNNGVVDDSQLPKDRFSAERLKGVDSTLKIQPAKLEDSAVYLCASSPASGSSGELFFGEGSRLTVL.

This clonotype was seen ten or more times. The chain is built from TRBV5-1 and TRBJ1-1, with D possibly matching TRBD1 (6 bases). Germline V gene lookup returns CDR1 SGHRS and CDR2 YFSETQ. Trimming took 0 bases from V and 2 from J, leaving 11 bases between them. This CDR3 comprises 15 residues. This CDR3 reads CASSLAGGANTEAFF. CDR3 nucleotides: TGCGCCAGCAGCTTGGCGGGGGGGGCAAACACTGAAGCTTTCTTT.

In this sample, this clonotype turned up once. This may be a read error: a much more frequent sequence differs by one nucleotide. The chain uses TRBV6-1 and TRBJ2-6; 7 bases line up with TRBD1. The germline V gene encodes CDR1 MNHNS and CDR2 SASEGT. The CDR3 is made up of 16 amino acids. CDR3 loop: CACRNQGDSGANVLTF. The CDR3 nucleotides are TGTGCCTGCAGAAACCAGGGGGACTCTGGGGCCAACGTCCTGACTTTC.

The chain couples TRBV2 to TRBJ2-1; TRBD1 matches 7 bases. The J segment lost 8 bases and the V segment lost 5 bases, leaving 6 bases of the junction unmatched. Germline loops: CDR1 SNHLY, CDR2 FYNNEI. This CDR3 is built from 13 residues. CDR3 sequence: CASSSPQGDEQFF. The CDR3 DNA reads TGTGCCAGCAGTAGCCCCCAGGGGGATGAGCAGTTCTTC.

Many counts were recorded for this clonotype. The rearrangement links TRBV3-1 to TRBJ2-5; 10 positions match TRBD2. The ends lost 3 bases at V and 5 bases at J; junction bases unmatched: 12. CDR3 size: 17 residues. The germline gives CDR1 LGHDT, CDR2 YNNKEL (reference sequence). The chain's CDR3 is CASSQGGLAGVGETQYF. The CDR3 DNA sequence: TGTGCCAGCAGCCAGGGTGGCCTAGCGGGAGTCGGGGAGACCCAGTACTTC.